One sample yielded the 26 T cell receptor beta chains listed below, sequenced in a study of T cells in women clearing cervical HPV infection. The protocol was immunoSEQ multiplex PCR, while the TCRdb copy is restricted to in-frame clones and leaves out a portion. Its table lists roughly 23,000 clones. The specimen sequenced was blood buffy coat. Receptors originate from a woman aged 18 to 75 with a cervical HPV16 infection that either progressed to CIN3+ or cleared (not recorded which).

Remarks on this clone: The read ends 3 residues before the CDR3 terminus; that terminus is restored from the germline J gene. The J gene is TRBJ1-5, the V gene TRBV19, with a possible D match to TRBD1 (5 bases). V was cut by 7 bases and J by 5 bases, with 12 bases left in between. This CDR3 region has 13 residues. CDR1 and CDR2 (germline): LNHDA, SQIVND (reference sequence). The CDR3 loop is CASIGGIDQPQHF. CDR3 bases read: TGTGCCAGTATTGGGGGGATAGATCAGCCC.

About this clone: The read terminates 3 residues ahead of where the CDR3 ends, so the germline J gene completes it. The V gene is TRBV19, the J gene TRBJ1-1, with TRBD1 identical over 8 bases. CDR1 and CDR2 (germline): LNHDA, SQIVND (reference sequence). The CDR3 extends over 14 amino acids. Trimming at V came to 9 bases and at J to 1 base, leaving 7 bases not matched to a gene. The chain's CDR3 is CASDLGQANTEAFF. The CDR3 DNA, read in part, is TGTGCCAGCGACTTGGGACAGGCGAACACTGAA.

A note on this clone: The DNA ends 3 residues before the CDR3 does, and the rest of the CDR3 is filled in from the germline J gene. This sequence joins TRBV9 and TRBJ1-2, with D maybe TRBD1 (6 bases). Trimming took off 4 bases at V and 2 bases at J, with 15 bases between the two ends. CDR1 is SGDLS and CDR2 is YYNGEE in the germline V gene. This CDR3 has 15 amino acids. CDR3 amino acids: CASSPDGGFNYGYTF. The part of the CDR3 DNA that was read is TGTGCCAGCAGCCCAGATGGGGGCTTCAACTATGGC.

With regard to this clone: The sequence runs out 3 residues before the end of the CDR3; the remainder is reconstructed from the germline J gene. The chain joins TRBV2 to TRBJ1-4; a weak D match, TRBD1 (6 bases). From germline, CDR1 is SNHLY and CDR2 FYNNEI. Trimming removed 1 base at V and 6 bases at J, with 15 bases between. The CDR3 runs 16 residues. The CDR3 bases that were read are TGTGCCAGCAGTGAAGGAGGAGGGGGGGTGGATGAAAAA. Encoded protein: CASSEGGGGVDEK. The entire CDR3 protein is CASSEGGGGVDEKLFF. Combining the CDR3 with reference TRBV2 and TRBJ1-4 gives the whole variable domain EPEVTQTPSHQVTQMGQEVILRCVPISNHLYFYWYRQILGQKVEFLVSFYNNEISEKSEIFDDQFSVERPDGSNFTLKIRSTKLEDSAMYFCASSEGGGGVDEKLFFGSGTQLSVL.

With regard to this clone: The CDR3 end is not reached by the read, which stops 3 residues before it; the germline J gene fills it in. The rearrangement links TRBV19 to TRBJ2-5, with TRBD2 matching over 11 bases. Looked up from germline, CDR1 is LNHDA and CDR2 is SQIVND (reference sequence). The CDR3 covers 15 residues. Losses at the gene ends were 3 bases for V and 3 bases for J; bases not matched to a gene: 3. The part of the CDR3 DNA that was read is TGTGCCAGTAGTATTACTAGCGGGAGTAAAGAGACC. Translation gives CASSITSGSKET. The whole CDR3 protein reads CASSITSGSKETQYF.

Concerning this clone: The read ends 3 residues before the CDR3 terminus; that terminus is restored from the germline J gene. The genes are TRBV19 and TRBJ1-5, with D maybe TRBD1 (6 bases). The ends were cut back, 0 bases at V and 7 bases at J, with 13 bases in the middle. Germline V gives CDR1 LNHDA, CDR2 SQIVND (reference sequence). CDR3 size: 15 residues. The CDR3 region is CASSIDSDRGQPQHF. The covered CDR3 bases are TGTGCCAGTAGTATAGATTCTGATAGGGGGCAGCCC.

Frequency places this clone as hyperexpanded (1% or more). Read coverage stops 3 residues before the CDR3 terminus; the germline J gene supplies the remainder. The gene calls are TRBV28 and TRBJ2-5, with a weak D call TRBD2 (6 bases). Germline CDR1 MDHEN, CDR2 SYDVKM. The V end was cut by 4 bases, the J end by 4 bases, with 31 bases between. The CDR3 is 20 residues long. The CDR3 spells CASSSTGERASTHLIETQYF. The sequenced CDR3 bases are TGTGCCAGCAGTTCGACGGGGGAGAGGGCTAGTACCCATCTCATAGAGACC.

As to this clone: Coverage ceases 3 residues before the CDR3 finishes, and the germline J gene fills in the end. The chain uses TRBV5-1 and TRBJ1-2; tentative D call: TRBD1 (6 bases). Germline V gives CDR1 SGHRS, CDR2 YFSETQ. The CDR3 has 12 residues. The CDR3 spells CASSLLGGDYTF. The sequenced part of the CDR3 DNA is TGCGCCAGCAGCTTGTTAGGGGGGGAC.

With respect to this clone: The read ends 3 residues early relative to the CDR3; the germline J gene fills the gap. The chain is built from TRBV7-2 and TRBJ1-2; maybe TRBD1 (6 bases). The CDR3 extends over 15 amino acids. The germline V and J ends were trimmed by 3 bases and 2 bases, with 13 bases remaining between them. Germline values: CDR1 SGHTA, CDR2 FQGNSA. The CDR3 is CASSFEQGPNYGYTF. CDR3 DNA, as far as it was read: TGTGCCAGCAGCTTTGAACAGGGCCCCAACTATGGC.

About this clone: The read terminates 3 residues ahead of where the CDR3 ends, so the germline J gene completes it. This chain uses TRBV7-2 with TRBJ2-2; D is perhaps TRBD1 or TRBD2 (5 bases each). This CDR3 has 14 residues. CDR1 and CDR2 (germline): SGHTA, FQGNSA. Trimming took off 1 base at V and 7 bases at J, with 10 bases between the two ends. The CDR3 bases that were read are TGTGCCAGCAGCTTAGGAGGGGCCGGCGGGGAG. Protein sequence: CASSLGGAGGE. The full CDR3 protein reads CASSLGGAGGELFF.

Its frequency marks this clone as medium-sized. The read falls 3 residues short of the CDR3 end, and the missing part is taken from the germline J gene. J is TRBJ1-4 and V is TRBV18, with a tentative D call TRBD1 (6 bases). CDR1 is KGHSH, CDR2 LQKENI, per germline. This CDR3 contains 15 residues. Trimming stripped 1 base from V and 2 bases from J, with 8 bases between. The CDR3 bases that were read are TGTGCCAGCTCACCACAGCAGGGGACTAATGAAAAA. Protein product: CASSPQQGTNEK. The entire CDR3 protein is CASSPQQGTNEKLFF.

With respect to this clone: The read comes to an end 3 residues before the CDR3 does, leaving the germline J gene to fill in the end. The chain carries TRBV4-1 and TRBJ2-7, with TRBD1 matching 8 bases. V was pared by 4 bases and J by 2 bases, with 4 bases of the junction left unmatched. This CDR3 region has 14 residues. CDR1 and CDR2 from the germline V gene are MGHRA and YSYEKL. CDR3 residues: CASSLGQGTYEQYF. CDR3 DNA, as far as it was read: TGCGCCAGCAGCCTCGGACAGGGAACCTACGAG.

Concerning this clone: The CDR3 end lies 3 residues beyond the end of the read and is filled in from the germline J gene. The chain employs TRBV20-1 and TRBJ2-5; tentatively, D is TRBD1 (6 bases). Germline assignment: CDR1 DFQATT and CDR2 SNEGSKA (reference sequence). The CDR3 totals 14 residues. V lost 3 bases and J lost 1, with 12 bases in between. The CDR3 reads CSASPRTVQETQYF. The CDR3 bases that were read are TGCAGTGCTAGCCCCCGGACAGTCCAAGAGACC.

Concerning this clone: The missing CDR3 end, 3 residues past where the read stops, is filled in from the germline J gene. V usage is TRBV30 and J usage is TRBJ1-4, with D tentatively TRBD1 (6 bases). With 0 bases removed from V and 8 bases from J, the gap between germline ends came to 16 bases. CDR1 and CDR2 from the germline V gene are GTSNPN and SVGIG (reference sequence). The CDR3 loop spans 15 amino acids. The CDR3 sequence is CAWSVRGAIAEKLFF. The CDR3 bases that were read are TGTGCCTGGAGTGTACGGGGGGCTATTGCCGAAAAA.

On this clone: The read gets to within 3 residues of the CDR3 end, and the germline J gene fills in the rest. The chain combines TRBV28 with TRBJ2-6, with D uncertain. The CDR3 runs to 17 residues. Trimming removed 3 bases from V and 1 base from J, with 13 bases in between. The V gene's germline CDR1 is MDHEN and CDR2 SYDVKM. The part of the CDR3 DNA that was read is TGTGCCAGCAGTTTGGGTGGGCAGCCGTCTGGGGCCAACGTC. This sequence encodes CASSLGGQPSGANV. The whole CDR3 protein reads CASSLGGQPSGANVLTF.

On this clone: The read stops 3 residues short of the end of the CDR3; the missing end is completed from the germline J gene. The chain recombines TRBV19 with TRBJ1-2; 8 bases line up with TRBD1. This CDR3 has 17 residues. V lost 5 bases to trimming and J lost 0 bases; unmatched junction nucleotides: 11. Per the germline V gene, CDR1 is LNHDA and CDR2 is SQIVND (reference sequence). Partial CDR3 DNA: TGTGCCAGTAGTGCCCAGGGGGCCCGGTTCGCTAACTATGGC. It yields the protein CASSAQGARFANYG. The complete CDR3 reads CASSAQGARFANYGYTF.

Remarks on this clone: The read finishes 3 residues shy of the CDR3 end, and the germline J gene is used to complete it. V usage is TRBV4-1 and J usage is TRBJ1-2, with TRBD1 as a possible D gene (5 bases). The CDR3 sequence is 15 residues long. The germline gives CDR1 MGHRA, CDR2 YSYEKL. CDR3: CASSQEPGPLHGYTF. Partial CDR3 DNA: TGCGCCAGCAGCCAAGAACCAGGGCCATTGCACGGC.

Comments on this clone: The read terminates 3 residues ahead of where the CDR3 ends, so the germline J gene completes it. The chain carries TRBV5-4 and TRBJ2-5; 12 bases align to TRBD1. CDR1 and CDR2 (germline): SGHNT, YYREEE (reference sequence). V shed 4 bases and J 5 bases; nucleotides not matched to a gene: 6. The length of the CDR3 is 15 residues. The CDR3 spells CASSVGQGAWETQYF. Partial CDR3 DNA: TGTGCCAGCAGCGTGGGACAGGGGGCATGGGAGACC.

About this clone: The CDR3 goes on 3 residues after the read ends, and that part is filled in from the germline J gene. This chain uses TRBV5-6 with TRBJ2-2; 9 bases line up with TRBD1. The CDR3 has 15 residues. Germline CDR1 SGHDT, CDR2 YYEEEE. Here the CDR3 reads CASSLVDRGGEKLFF. CDR3 bases read: TGTGCCAGCAGCTTGGTGGACAGGGGAGGGGAAAAG.

Comment on this clone: The read falls 3 residues short of the CDR3 end, and the missing part is taken from the germline J gene. The rearrangement uses TRBV18 and TRBJ1-2; 7 bases agree with TRBD1. The ends lost 4 bases at V and 3 bases at J; junction bases unmatched: 2. This CDR3 spans 13 amino acids. Germline CDR1 and CDR2: KGHSH and LQKENI. The CDR3 bases that were read are TGTGCCAGCTCACTTCAGGGGGACTATGGC. Translating gives CASSLQGDYG. The whole CDR3 reads CASSLQGDYGYTF.

Concerning this clone: The read is 3 residues too short to cover the CDR3 end, so that end is filled in from the germline J gene. The chain employs TRBV7-9 and TRBJ2-2, with unresolved D. The length of the CDR3 is 14 residues. Trimming took off 4 bases at V and 10 bases at J, with 16 bases between the two ends. The germline gives CDR1 SEHNR, CDR2 FQNEAQ (reference sequence). CDR3 DNA (partial): TGTGCCAGCAGCTCCCGACTCCGATATGCGGAG. It codes for CASSSRLRYAE. The full CDR3 is CASSSRLRYAELFF.

Incomplete CDR3 DNA: TGTGCCTGGAGTAGGACTTTGTGGGATGGC. It is translated as CAWSRTLWDG. The full CDR3 reads CAWSRTLWDGYTF. V gene TRBV30 combines with J gene TRBJ1-2, with unresolved D. The read comes to an end 3 residues before the CDR3 does, leaving the germline J gene to fill in the end. Per germline, CDR1 GTSNPN and CDR2 SVGIG (reference sequence). The CDR3 length is 13 residues. Trimming left V 2 bases short and J 6 bases short, with 13 bases between.

In regard to this clone: A read error may produce the germline difference seen at one junction end. With the read ending 3 residues before the CDR3 end, the germline J gene is used to fill in that end. This chain uses TRBV7-7 with TRBJ2-1; possible D gene TRBD1, 5 bases. This CDR3 contains 13 residues. Germline loops: CDR1 SSHAT, CDR2 FNYEAQ (reference sequence). The CDR3 DNA, read in part, is TGTGCTAGCAGCGCACTCAGGGACAATGAG. It specifies CASSALRDNE. The full CDR3 is CASSALRDNEQFF.

Turning to this clone: The read falls 3 residues short of the CDR3 end, and the missing part is taken from the germline J gene. This chain connects TRBV19 to TRBJ1-1; TRBD1 might be the D (6 bases). Germline CDR1 reads LNHDA; CDR2 reads SQIVND (reference sequence). The V end lost 6 bases, the J end lost 0 bases, and 11 bases lay between the germline ends. The CDR3 totals 14 residues. The CDR3 bases that were read are TGTGCCAGTAGGCCCACAGGGATGAACACTGAA. It yields the protein CASRPTGMNTE. The full-length CDR3 reads as CASRPTGMNTEAFF.

To note about this clone: The read finishes 3 residues shy of the CDR3 end, and the germline J gene is used to complete it. The J gene is TRBJ1-1, the V gene TRBV19; perhaps TRBD1 as D (5 bases). The V gene lost 4 bases and the J gene lost 5 bases, with 8 bases spanning the gap. The CDR3 is 12 residues long. Germline V gives CDR1 LNHDA, CDR2 SQIVND (reference sequence). CDR3 residues: CASSTRETEAFF. Partial CDR3 DNA: TGTGCCAGTAGTACCAGGGAGACTGAA.

About this clone itself: The sequenced fragment ends 3 residues before the CDR3 boundary, so the rest is inferred from the germline J gene. V is TRBV20-1 and J is TRBJ1-4; a weak D match, TRBD1 (5 bases). The V gene's germline CDR1 is DFQATT and CDR2 SNEGSKA (reference sequence). Trimming stripped 5 bases from V and 5 bases from J, with 12 bases between. CDR3 length equals 13 residues. CDR3 bases read: TGCAGTGCTGTAGACGCAGGGAATGAAAAA. Translated: CSAVDAGNEK. The whole CDR3 reads CSAVDAGNEKLFF.